The entry that follows covers one TCR beta chain sequence. There is no known antigen for this receptor. No base quality values were provided; no much bigger clone lies one nucleotide off. The sample belongs to a study of Ad26.COV2.S vaccination and SARS-CoV-2 variants (dated by TCRdb to the early 2020s). General notes on the study: Vaccine-arm donors were drawn from COV1001, a multicentre, randomized, double-blind, placebo-controlled phase I-IIa trial of Ad26.COV2.S in healthy adults. The specificity and breadth of SARS-CoV-2-reactive T cell receptors after Ad26.COV2.S vaccination were assessed by TCRbeta repertoire sequencing. A total of 32 samples were included in the TCR-sequenced set, comprising roughly 19 Ad26.COV2.S vaccine recipients, 5 placebo recipients and 8 SARS-CoV-2 convalescent individuals. Ad26.COV2.S was administered intramuscularly at 5 x 10^10 or 1 x 10^11 viral particles, either as a single shot or as two shots given 56 days apart. Participants in the trial were split at random into five groups of five each, receiving low-dose or high-dose Ad26.COV2.S once or twice, or else placebo on both occasions. Investigators did not know the trial group allocation while performing experiments and assessing outcomes.

The sample's treatment or condition, from its label and the paper: 15 to 20 received Ad26.COV2.S at low or high dose, single or two shots; about 5 received placebo; per-sample allocation not given. Repertoires of vaccine and placebo recipients were sequenced from samples collected on day 63 after the first injection. Cohort 1b enrolled roughly 25 adults aged 18-55 years at a single site in Boston, USA, between 29 July and 7 August 2020. Ad26.COV2.S was a replication-incompetent adenovirus type 26 vector that expressed a prefusion-stabilized SARS-CoV-2 spike protein derived from the original Wuhan strain. The immunoSEQ Assay was the method used to sequence TCRbeta CDR3 regions. After extraction, genomic DNA underwent amplification by bias-controlled multiplex PCR, followed by high-throughput sequencing. As for how the authors treated the data: Collapsing and filtering of sequences were performed to quantify the absolute abundance of each unique TCRbeta CDR3 region. Usable DNA was measured by amplifying reference genes present in all nucleated cells, and TCRbeta template counts were normalized to that usable DNA to estimate T cell fraction. Repertoire TCRs were annotated as SARS-CoV-2-specific when V gene, CDR3 amino acid sequence and J gene were exactly matched to a known reactive TCR set. The reference SARS-CoV-2 TCR set came from MIRA and was filtered for enrichment in COVID-19-positive ImmuneCODE repertoires, removing public or cross-reactive TCRs. Based on the MIRA antigens, annotated TCRs were further analysed at the level of specific ORF or position within ORF. Breadth was defined as annotated unique rearrangements over total unique productive rearrangements; depth was the summed frequency of those rearrangements. TCR breadth was compared between groups using two-sided Wilcoxon rank-sum tests. In TCRdb, the immuneACCESS table is reduced to in-frame sequences with V and J assigned. These tables do not hold every clone; where another copy was compared, an unresolved V gene accounts for under half, and the others remain unexplained. The V and J calls and clone size come from that table; D and trimming were worked out from the DNA. Across this sample there are about 370,000 clones, with more than 85% seen only once. 3.5% of the sample rests with the top ten.

For CDR1 and CDR2, the germline V gene lists KGHSH and LQKENI. The V and J ends are trimmed by 2 bases and 8 bases, leaving 12 bases between them. The CDR3 holds 14 amino acids from the cysteine to the phenylalanine. Of all the DNA, just the CDR3 is kept, 42 bases in frame from base 1. Overall study outcomes, separate from this receptor: Compared with placebo recipients, Ad26.COV2.S recipients showed higher spike-specific TCR breadth (P = 0.0014). The study was not powered to compare responses between vaccine doses or regimens. Comparable non-spike TCR breadth was observed between vaccine and placebo recipients, consistent with only spike being contained in the vaccine. Substantial breadth of spike-specific CD8+ and CD4+ T cell responses was reported after vaccination. It was noted by the authors that total T cell responses may have been underestimated by the TCR breadth and depth analyses.

The specimen was peripheral blood, collected in a trial of Ad26.COV2.S vaccine versus placebo. The V and J segments used are TRBV18 and TRBJ1-4, with no D gene named confidently. This TCR came from a person aged 18-65 years who received the Ad26.COV2.S COVID-19 vaccine or a placebo. The DNA sequence follows: TGTGCCAGCTCACCATTTGAGAGATCCGAAAAACTGTTTTTT. This is translated as CASSPFERSEKLFF.